In this sample, the clone carrying this T cell receptor (beta chain) turned up a few times. This table comes from immunoSEQ multiplex PCR, and its TCRdb copy is limited to in-frame clones, with some not included. This sample carries about 160,000 clones, around 85% of them seen once, and the ten largest clones take roughly 5.7%. This sample was included in a study of blood T cell repertoires in COVID-19. V lost 10 bases, J lost 4 bases, and 14 bases lay in between. This CDR3 has 14 amino acids. Germline V lookup: CDR1 SEHNR, CDR2 FQNEAQ (reference sequence). V is TRBV7-9 and J is TRBJ1-6; D is ambiguous. The clonotype comes from a woman in her thirties or forties with acute COVID-19. Material: PBMCs or T cells enriched from blood (not recorded which). CDR3 sequence: CATSLGSYNSPLHF. In nucleotides, the CDR3 is TGTGCCACTTCCTTGGGCAGTTATAATTCACCCCTCCACTTT.